The 30 T cell receptor beta chains below were found in one sample sequenced in a study of spatial heterogeneity in lung cancer. The sample's time point: sample taken at primary tumor resection. TCRdb itself ran the 5' RACE reads through MiXCR, one entry per CDR3 protein. The sample consists of some 7,500 distinct CDR3 sequences, about 9.1% of them appearing once. The sequencing here drew on PBMCs, taken at surgery. The source of these receptors is a male donor with early-stage non-small cell lung cancer.

At least ten counts were recorded for this clonotype. The junction departs from the called germline gene at one end, perhaps through a read error. The CDR3 loop reads CASRQQLYVQYF. As DNA, the CDR3 is TGTGCCTCGAGACAGCAACTCTACGTGCAGTACTTC. The rearrangement joins TRBV12-3 or TRBV12-4 to TRBJ2-7; the D gene is possibly TRBD1 (5 bases). The CDR3 runs to 12 residues.

This clonotype was seen ten or more times. This sequence joins TRBV6-6 and TRBJ2-7; 10 bases match TRBD1. J lost 4 bases, V lost 4 bases, and 7 bases had no gene match. The germline V gene encodes CDR1 MNHNY and CDR2 SVGAGI (reference sequence). The CDR3 has 15 amino acids. CDR3 nucleotide sequence: TGTGCCAGCAGTTCCGGAGACAGGGGGCCATACGAGCAGTACTTC. This gives the protein CASSSGDRGPYEQYF.

This clonotype has a count of ten or more. The CDR3 bases are TGTGCCAGCAGCTTCACAGGGCGGAATAACAATGAGCAGTTCTTC. This sequence encodes CASSFTGRNNNEQFF. The V and J genes are TRBV7-2 and TRBJ2-1; perhaps TRBD1 as D (6 bases). Trimming took 3 bases from V and 5 from J, leaving 14 bases between them. The V gene's germline CDR1 is SGHTA and CDR2 FQGNSA. The CDR3 has 15 residues.

The chain couples TRBV7-2 to TRBJ2-1; D not resolved. This CDR3 comprises 15 residues. V dropped 1 base and J dropped 4 bases, with 11 bases sitting between them. The germline V gene has CDR1 SGHTA and CDR2 FQGNSA. CDR3 in DNA: TGTGCCAGCAGCTTAGGGCCAGAGATTTACAATGAGCAGTTCTTC. Amino acids: CASSLGPEIYNEQFF.

This clonotype was seen at least ten times. The rearrangement joins TRBV5-1 to TRBJ2-7; 8 nucleotides match TRBD2. This CDR3 has 12 residues. Germline lookup yields CDR1 SGHRS and CDR2 YFSETQ. The trim removed 5 bases at V and 5 bases at J, leaving 3 bases unmatched. The CDR3 loop reads CASRPGGNEQYF. The CDR3 region has the DNA TGCGCCAGCAGGCCGGGGGGGAACGAGCAGTACTTC. The whole variable domain, filled in from reference TRBV5-1 and TRBJ2-7, reads KAGVTQTPRYLIKTRGQQVTLSCSPISGHRSVSWYQQTPGQGLQFLFEYFSETQRNKGNFPGRFSGRQFSNSRSEMNVSTLELGDSALYLCASRPGGNEQYFGPGTRLTVT.

In its sample, this clonotype was seen a few times. J is TRBJ2-5 and V is TRBV19; 10 bases fit TRBD2. CDR1 LNHDA and CDR2 SQIVND come from the germline V gene (reference sequence). J lost 5 bases, V lost 7 bases, and 16 bases had no gene match. This CDR3 comprises 17 residues. In DNA, the CDR3 is TGTGCCAGTACCGGGACTAGCGTTAGTCGGTCCGGGGAGACCCAGTACTTC. Encoded protein: CASTGTSVSRSGETQYF.

The chain combines TRBV10-2 with TRBJ2-2, with 8 bases that match TRBD2. Losses at the gene ends were 4 bases for V and 2 bases for J; bases not matched to a gene: 6. The CDR3 runs to 16 residues. Germline values: CDR1 WSHSY, CDR2 SAAADI. CDR3 DNA sequence: TGCGCCAGCAGTGCATTAGCGGGACTTAACACCGGGGAGCTGTTTTTT. This codes for CASSALAGLNTGELFF.

This clonotype was recorded at least ten times. The J gene is TRBJ1-2, the V gene TRBV6-1, with no clear D. Germline assignment: CDR1 MNHNS and CDR2 SASEGT. This CDR3 has 14 residues. V lost 2 bases, J lost 0 bases, and 7 bases lay in between. The CDR3 spells CASSESPANYGYTF. Here the CDR3 DNA reads TGTGCCAGCAGTGAATCCCCAGCTAACTATGGCTACACCTTC.

This clonotype was found many times. V is TRBV7-6 and J is TRBJ2-5; 8 bases align to TRBD1. The CDR3 has 16 amino acids. Looked up from germline, CDR1 is SGHVS and CDR2 is FNYEAQ. Trimming at V came to 1 base and at J to 6 bases, leaving 10 bases not matched to a gene. The CDR3 nucleotides are TGTGCCAGCAGCTTAGTTCCCCCAGGGGGCTTGAAGACCCAGTACTTC. Its translation: CASSLVPPGGLKTQYF.

This clonotype was picked up many times. V usage is TRBV5-1 and J usage is TRBJ2-7; 7 bases are shared with TRBD1. V shed 6 bases and J 1 base; nucleotides not matched to a gene: 7. CDR1 SGHRS and CDR2 YFSETQ come from the germline V gene. The CDR3 consists of 14 residues. The CDR3 loop is CASTREGQSYEQYF. The DNA for the CDR3 is TGCGCCAGCACCCGAGAGGGACAGTCCTACGAGCAGTACTTC.

By its share, this clonotype is large. The chain has TRBV4-3 and TRBJ2-4; weak D call: TRBD2 (5 bases). The CDR3 length is 15 residues. V lost 1 base to trimming and J lost 8 bases, with 15 bases between them. Germline CDR1 is LGHNA and CDR2 is YSLEER. CDR3 loop: CASSQVGGPKDIQYF. CDR3 bases: TGCGCCAGCAGCCAAGTAGGCGGGCCCAAGGACATTCAGTACTTC.

In this sample, this clonotype turned up many times. The J gene is TRBJ1-2, the V gene TRBV12-3 or TRBV12-4; 12 bases line up with TRBD1. The CDR3 sequence is 15 residues long. Germline trimming cut 5 bases from V and 8 bases from J; bases unmatched to any gene: 9. The CDR3 DNA reads TGTGCCAGCAGTCAACGGGACAGGGGGCTTGGCGGCTACACCTTC. Amino acid sequence: CASSQRDRGLGGYTF.

Ten or more counts support this clonotype. The J gene is TRBJ2-7, the V gene TRBV10-2; the match to TRBD2 covers 13 bases. This CDR3 contains 15 residues. The germline CDR1 and CDR2 sequences are WSHSY and SAAADI. V was pared by 6 bases and J by 6 bases, with 8 bases of the junction left unmatched. The CDR3 nucleotides read TGCGCCAGCAGGAACGGACTAGCGGGAGTTCGCGAGCAGTACTTC. This encodes CASRNGLAGVREQYF.

This clonotype was picked up one time. V usage is TRBV12-3 or TRBV12-4 and J usage is TRBJ2-3; D remains ambiguous. V lost 3 bases and J lost 4, with 17 bases in between. This CDR3 has 16 amino acids. In DNA form, the CDR3 reads TGTGCCAGCAGTTTGGTCGATATCGAGAATGCAGATACGCAGTATTTT. Amino acids: CASSLVDIENADTQYF.

This clonotype was observed many times. The chain combines TRBV20-1 with TRBJ2-3; D call uncertain. Trimming removed 7 bases at V and 2 bases at J, with 19 bases between. The CDR3 has 15 amino acids. Germline V lookup: CDR1 DFQATT, CDR2 SNEGSKA (reference sequence). The CDR3 region is CSGQISAAATDTQYF. CDR3 DNA: TGCAGTGGTCAAATAAGTGCGGCGGCCACAGATACGCAGTATTTT.

This clonotype has at least ten counts. The rearrangement uses TRBV5-8 and TRBJ2-3, with unresolved D. CDR3 length: 12 residues. The germline gives CDR1 SGHTS, CDR2 YDEGEE. Trimming removed 4 bases from V and 4 bases from J, with 7 bases in between. CDR3 amino acids: CASSIRADTQYF. The CDR3 DNA reads as TGTGCCAGCAGCATACGGGCAGATACGCAGTATTTT.

This clonotype was observed at least ten times. This chain joins TRBV20-1 and TRBJ2-1; 10 bases are a match to TRBD2. The length of the CDR3 is 14 residues. The V segment lost 6 bases and the J segment 10 bases; nucleotides outside the gene matches: 12. In germline, CDR1 is DFQATT, CDR2 SNEGSKA (reference sequence). CDR3 residues: CSAQPGLASSEQFF. CDR3 DNA: TGCAGTGCCCAGCCGGGACTAGCGTCCTCAGAGCAGTTCTTC.

This clonotype has a count of ten or more. The chain couples TRBV3-1 to TRBJ2-7; weak D call: TRBD2 (5 bases). V dropped 4 bases and J dropped 2 bases, with 6 bases sitting between them. Per germline, CDR1 LGHDT and CDR2 YNNKEL (reference sequence). This CDR3 comprises 12 residues. CDR3 sequence reads: CASSPGTYEQYF. Written as DNA, the CDR3 is TGTGCCAGCAGCCCGGGAACCTACGAGCAGTACTTC.

The CDR3 loop is CASTLCPDLSTDTQYF. The CDR3 coding sequence is TGTGCCAGCACCTTATGTCCGGATCTTAGCACAGATACGCAGTATTTT. This chain joins TRBV5-5 and TRBJ2-3; no clear D. The CDR3 is made up of 16 amino acids. Trimming pared 6 bases from V and 0 bases from J, leaving 17 bases between. Germline V lookup: CDR1 SGHKS, CDR2 YYEKEE (reference sequence).

This clonotype has ten or more counts. J is TRBJ2-7 and V is TRBV11-1; TRBD1 matches 7 bases. The germline CDR1 and CDR2 sequences are SGHAT and FQDESV (reference sequence). With 5 bases clipped from V and 3 bases from J, the junction kept 10 bases outside the gene matches. The CDR3 spans 15 residues. The CDR3 coding sequence is TGTGCCAGCAGCCGCCTCGGACAGGCCCTCTACGAGCAGTACTTC. Translating gives CASSRLGQALYEQYF. Full variable domain (rest looked up from reference TRBV11-1 and TRBJ2-7): EAEVAQSPRYKITEKSQAVAFWCDPISGHATLYWYRQILGQGPELLVQFQDESVVDDSQLPKDRFSAERLKGVDSTLKIQPAELGDSAMYLCASSRLGQALYEQYFGPGTRLTVT.

This clonotype was seen ten or more times. V usage is TRBV6-6 and J usage is TRBJ2-7; D call uncertain. Germline assignment: CDR1 MNHNY and CDR2 SVGAGI (reference sequence). This CDR3 has 12 residues. The V and J ends lost 10 bases and 3 bases respectively, with 13 bases between them. The DNA of the CDR3 is TGTGCCACCACTAACGACCTCTACGAGCAGTACTTC. Encoded protein: CATTNDLYEQYF.

This clonotype was recorded many times. The rearrangement uses TRBV7-9 and TRBJ2-7; D is perhaps TRBD2 (6 bases). The V gene's germline CDR1 is SEHNR and CDR2 FQNEAQ (reference sequence). The length of the CDR3 is 14 residues. The V end lost 5 bases, the J end lost 2 bases, and 13 bases lay between the germline ends. In DNA form, the CDR3 reads TGTGCCAGCAGCCCGGGACTCATAGCCTACGAGCAGTACTTC. The encoded protein is CASSPGLIAYEQYF.

There are many counts of this clonotype. The chain carries TRBV7-2 and TRBJ2-7; no clear D gene. Trimming stripped 1 base from V and 4 bases from J, with 17 bases between. Germline V gene lookup returns CDR1 SGHTA and CDR2 FQGNSA. The CDR3 spans 16 residues. The CDR3: CASSLDLVLPSYEQYF. The CDR3 nucleotides read TGTGCCAGCAGCTTAGATCTCGTATTACCCTCTTACGAGCAGTACTTC.

This clonotype was seen repeatedly, ten times or more. J is TRBJ2-1 and V is TRBV29-1; 8 nucleotides match TRBD2. Trimming removed 4 bases from V and 3 bases from J; junction bases left unmatched: 14. The CDR3 covers 17 residues. The germline V gene encodes CDR1 SQVTM and CDR2 ANQGSEA. The CDR3 nucleotides read TGCAGCGTTGTCGGGGGAGTCGGGAGGGCAGGCTACAATGAGCAGTTCTTC. Protein: CSVVGGVGRAGYNEQFF.

The chain combines TRBV28 with TRBJ1-5; TRBD1 matches at 7 bases. This CDR3 comprises 14 residues. J lost 2 bases, V lost 5 bases, and 3 bases had no gene match. Germline V CDR1 and CDR2: MDHEN, SYDVKM. Here the CDR3 DNA reads TGTGCCAGCAGTCCAGGGACAGGCAATCAGCCCCAGCATTTT. This sequence encodes CASSPGTGNQPQHF.

This clonotype was counted at least ten times. The V gene is TRBV2, the J gene TRBJ2-4; the D is unclear. This CDR3 has 15 residues. From germline, CDR1 is SNHLY and CDR2 FYNNEI. With 3 bases removed from V and 7 bases from J, the gap between germline ends came to 16 bases. The CDR3 spells CASSELGRSQNIQYF. CDR3 DNA sequence: TGTGCCAGCAGTGAGTTGGGTAGATCCCAGAACATTCAGTACTTC. The complete variable domain, with remaining parts taken from reference TRBV2 and TRBJ2-4, reads EPEVTQTPSHQVTQMGQEVILRCVPISNHLYFYWYRQILGQKVEFLVSFYNNEISEKSEIFDDQFSVERPDGSNFTLKIRSTKLEDSAMYFCASSELGRSQNIQYFGAGTRLSVL.

This clonotype was counted at least ten times. The chain carries TRBV7-9 and TRBJ2-5; TRBD2 matches at 9 bases. After removal of 7 bases from V and 4 bases from J, the junction contained 10 bases not matched to a gene. Germline CDR1 SEHNR, CDR2 FQNEAQ (reference sequence). The CDR3 extends over 15 amino acids. The CDR3 DNA reads TGTGCCAGCAACCCAGGGACTAGCAGGGGAGAGACCCAGTACTTC. Translation: CASNPGTSRGETQYF.

This clonotype was seen at least ten times. The genes are TRBV29-1 and TRBJ2-2, with 7 bases fitting TRBD2. CDR1 and CDR2 (germline): SQVTM, ANQGSEA. J lost 1 base, V lost 6 bases, and 8 bases had no gene match. The CDR3 loop spans 15 amino acids. CDR3 sequence reads: CSVGRSGVNTGELFF. CDR3 in DNA: TGCAGCGTCGGGAGGAGCGGAGTGAACACCGGGGAGCTGTTTTTT.

This clonotype was observed a handful of times. This chain joins TRBV20-1 and TRBJ2-5, with D perhaps matching TRBD1 (6 bases). CDR3 length: 13 amino acids. The germline CDR1 and CDR2 sequences are DFQATT and SNEGSKA (reference sequence). DNA of the CDR3: TGCAGCTGCTTCCGGGACACCGAAGAGACCCAGTACTTC. This gives the protein CSCFRDTEETQYF.

About this clonotype: This may stem from a read error, because a much larger clone lies one nucleotide away. It is likely a read error, because the conserved phenylalanine at the end of the CDR3 is missing. The V and J genes are TRBV14 and TRBJ2-7; D not certain. Germline V lookup: CDR1 SGHDN, CDR2 FVKESK. The CDR3 runs 15 residues. Trimming stripped 0 bases from V and 6 bases from J, with 15 bases between. For the CDR3, the DNA is TGTGCCAGCAGCCAAGATCATTTGATAGTGGGCGAGCAGTACCTC. It encodes CASSQDHLIVGEQYL.